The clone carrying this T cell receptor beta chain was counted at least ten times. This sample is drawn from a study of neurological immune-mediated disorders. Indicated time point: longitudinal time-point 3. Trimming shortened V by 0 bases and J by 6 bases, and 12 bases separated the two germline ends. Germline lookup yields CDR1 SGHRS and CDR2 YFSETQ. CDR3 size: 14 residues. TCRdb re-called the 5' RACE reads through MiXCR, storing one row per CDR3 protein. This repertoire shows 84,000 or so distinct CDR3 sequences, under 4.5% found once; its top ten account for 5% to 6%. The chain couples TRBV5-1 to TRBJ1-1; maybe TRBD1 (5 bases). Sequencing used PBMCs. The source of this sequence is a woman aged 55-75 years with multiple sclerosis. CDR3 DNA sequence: TGCGCCAGCAGCTTGGTTGGGGCGGAGGCTGAAGCTTTCTTT. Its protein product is CASSLVGAEAEAFF.